This T cell receptor (beta chain) derives from a study of CD8 T cells in Susac syndrome. As regards this clonotype: No antigen is known for it.

The study's findings and limits: The TCR sequencing and HLA analysis in the study involved a relatively small number of individuals, as the study acknowledged.

Random hexamers served to reverse transcribe roughly 0.45 to 1 ug RNA. From the immunoSEQ multiplex PCR reads, TCRdb called clonotypes with MiXCR, one entry per CDR3 protein. The sample carries some 150,000 distinct CDR3 sequences, around 95% recorded once. Sequencing of TCR beta was undertaken in CD8+ and CD4+ T cells derived from blood. The multiple sclerosis controls were treatment-naive patients affected by stable or active relapsing-remitting disease. Negative isolation yielded the CD8+ and CD4+ T cells, while FACS enriched the TEMRA cells. This TCR was recovered from a human donor with multiple sclerosis. The sample was CD8+ T cells from PBMCs.

The chain's CDR3 is CASSREGYISYNEQFF. The CDR3 bases are TGTGCCAGCAGCCGAGAGGGCTACATCTCCTACAATGAGCAGTTCTTC. The genes are TRBV3-1 and TRBJ2-1; a possible D gene is TRBD2 (5 bases). In germline, CDR1 is LGHDT, CDR2 YNNKEL (reference sequence). The CDR3 length is 16 residues. The germline V and J ends were trimmed by 4 bases and 0 bases, with 13 bases remaining between them.